Following are 30 T cell receptor beta chains from one sample sequenced in a study of human T cells and chemical hapten exposure. As for time point: patch test 1, 2 weeks after DPC sensitization. Noted treatment: therapeutic diphenylcyclopropenone sensitization with weekly scalp DPC. TCRdb redid the calling of the RACE reads with MiXCR, one entry per CDR3 protein. The sample consists of tens of thousands of distinct CDR3 sequences, around 30% of them appearing once. The source was whole blood, collected in connection with sensitization to the hapten diphenylcyclopropenone (DPC). The receptors were sampled from a man in his forties or fifties with alopecia areata. Some clones in this sample may be carry-over from other donors' samples.

This clonotype was seen a handful of times. The CDR3 DNA follows: TGTGCCAGCAGCTTGGGTCCGGGAAAACTGTTTTTT. It is translated as CASSLGPGKLFF. The chain employs TRBV5-6 and TRBJ1-4, with D hard to call. V was shortened by 0 bases and J by 10 bases, with 7 bases between the two germline ends. This CDR3 comprises 12 residues. Germline V gene data show CDR1 as SGHDT and CDR2 as YYEEEE.

The V call is TRBV21-1, the J call TRBJ2-7; the table's D call, TRBD1, was not checked against the DNA. TRBV21-1 is termed a pseudogene. This CDR3 contains 16 residues. CDR3 nucleotides: TGTGCCAGCAGCAAAGATGTCTGCCAGGGTCTCTACGAGCAGTACTTC. It yields the protein CASSKDVCQGLYEQYF.

The rearrangement joins TRBV7-2 to TRBJ2-3; D is undetermined. V lost 4 bases and J lost 0, with 11 bases in between. This CDR3 is built from 15 residues. CDR1 and CDR2 (germline): SGHTA, FQGNSA. CDR3 sequence (DNA): TGTGCCAGCAGCTCAAGCTATTCTAGCACAGATACGCAGTATTTT. This gives the protein CASSSSYSSTDTQYF.

The chain is built from TRBV5-1 and TRBJ2-7; possible D gene TRBD1, 6 bases. Trimming removed 0 bases at V and 1 base at J, with 14 bases between. Germline V gene data show CDR1 as SGHRS and CDR2 as YFSETQ. CDR3 size: 16 residues. Written as DNA, the CDR3 is TGCGCCAGCAGCTTGGGGATCGGGACATCTTCCTACGAGCAGTACTTC. This translates into CASSLGIGTSSYEQYF.

This clonotype was seen a handful of times. The J gene is TRBJ2-7, the V gene TRBV20-1; TRBD2 matches at 8 bases. Per the germline V gene, CDR1 is DFQATT and CDR2 is SNEGSKA (reference sequence). The CDR3 is made up of 12 amino acids. V lost 3 bases to trimming and J lost 3 bases; unmatched junction nucleotides: 1. CDR3 DNA: TGCAGTGCTAGCGGGAGGGTCTACGAGCAGTACTTC. This sequence encodes CSASGRVYEQYF.

The rearrangement joins TRBV7-9 to TRBJ2-6; TRBD2 is a possible D gene (5 bases). The CDR3 has 15 amino acids. V lost 6 bases and J lost 0, with 9 bases in between. Per the germline V gene, CDR1 is SEHNR and CDR2 is FQNEAQ (reference sequence). The CDR3 DNA follows: TGTGCCAGCAGAAGGGAGAACTCTGGGGCCAACGTCCTGACTTTC. It translates to CASRRENSGANVLTF.

This clonotype was picked up one time. CDR3 nucleotides: TGTGCCAGCAGTCTTGAGACAGCGACCACTGAAGCTTTCTTT. Translation gives CASSLETATTEAFF. The chain combines TRBV6-5 with TRBJ1-1; perhaps TRBD1 as D (5 bases). CDR3 size: 14 residues. The germline V gene has CDR1 MNHEY and CDR2 SVGAGI. V was cut by 5 bases and J by 4 bases, with 14 bases left in between.

The chain joins TRBV3-1 to TRBJ2-1, with no clear D. The ends were cut back, 2 bases at V and 0 bases at J, with 11 bases in the middle. The CDR3 length is 16 residues. Germline CDR1 reads LGHDT; CDR2 reads YNNKEL (reference sequence). Written as DNA, the CDR3 is TGTGCCAGCAGCCAAAGACCGCCGAGCTCCTACAATGAGCAGTTCTTC. As protein: CASSQRPPSSYNEQFF.

This clonotype appeared a few times. The rearrangement links TRBV27 to TRBJ1-1, with 8 bases fitting TRBD1. Trimming took 4 bases from V and 3 from J; bases not matched to a gene: 4. Germline V gives CDR1 MNHEY, CDR2 SMNVEV (reference sequence). The CDR3 has 14 amino acids. For the CDR3, the DNA is TGTGCCAGCAGTTCGACAGGGGAAGACACTGAAGCTTTCTTT. It translates to CASSSTGEDTEAFF.

This sequence joins TRBV12-3 or TRBV12-4 and TRBJ2-2; D may be TRBD1 (5 bases). The V end was cut by 5 bases, the J end by 5 bases, with 21 bases between. The length of the CDR3 is 17 residues. The CDR3 sequence is CASSRRGMGSWTGELFF. CDR3 sequence (DNA): TGTGCCAGCAGTAGAAGGGGTATGGGAAGTTGGACCGGGGAGCTGTTTTTT.

The V gene is TRBV5-4, the J gene TRBJ1-6; TRBD1 agrees at 10 bases. Losses at the gene ends were 4 bases for V and 10 bases for J; bases not matched to a gene: 11. This CDR3 has 16 residues. CDR1 and CDR2 (germline): SGHNT, YYREEE (reference sequence). Here the CDR3 DNA reads TGTGCCAGCAGCCCATCGTCCGGGACAGGGGAATCACCCCTCCACTTT. Translated: CASSPSSGTGESPLHF.

This clonotype was seen only a few times. The chain links TRBV12-3 or TRBV12-4 to TRBJ2-1; D not resolved. CDR3 length: 14 amino acids. Trimming stripped 4 bases from V and 0 bases from J, with 7 bases between. In DNA form, the CDR3 reads TGTGCCAGCAGTTGGGGAAGCTCCTACAATGAGCAGTTCTTC. Encoded protein: CASSWGSSYNEQFF.

The J gene is TRBJ2-3, the V gene TRBV20-1; TRBD1 aligns across 7 bases. CDR1 and CDR2 (germline): DFQATT, SNEGSKA (reference sequence). V gave up 6 bases and J gave up 0 bases; unmatched junction bases: 9. This CDR3 is built from 15 residues. CDR3 protein: CSAQLGTASTDTQYF. CDR3 DNA sequence: TGCAGTGCCCAACTTGGGACAGCTAGCACAGATACGCAGTATTTT.

The V and J genes are TRBV4-2 and TRBJ2-1; 8 nucleotides match TRBD2. The length of the CDR3 is 17 residues. The V segment lost 0 bases and the J segment 7 bases; nucleotides outside the gene matches: 11. Germline CDR1 is LGHNA and CDR2 is YNFKEQ. CDR3 protein: CASSQDPASGQRNEQFF. CDR3 DNA: TGTGCCAGCAGCCAAGATCCGGCTAGCGGGCAGAGGAATGAGCAGTTCTTC.

The table lists this clonotype with a count of one. The gene calls are TRBV28 and TRBJ2-5, with a weak D call TRBD2 (7 bases). The V and J ends lost 5 bases and 4 bases respectively, with 11 bases between them. The CDR3 length is 13 residues. CDR1 MDHEN and CDR2 SYDVKM come from the germline V gene. The CDR3 region is CASSPGEGETQYF. The CDR3 DNA reads as TGTGCCAGCAGTCCAGGGGAGGGAGAGACCCAGTACTTC.

The chain couples TRBV28 to TRBJ2-1, with D maybe TRBD2 (6 bases). The CDR3 is made up of 14 amino acids. Trimming removed 5 bases at V and 10 bases at J, with 18 bases between. Germline loops: CDR1 MDHEN, CDR2 SYDVKM. CDR3: CASSTGTARPEQFF. For the CDR3, the DNA is TGTGCCAGCAGTACCGGGACTGCCCGCCCAGAGCAGTTCTTC.

The rearrangement joins TRBV4-2 to TRBJ2-1; 7 positions agree with TRBD1. J lost 5 bases, V lost 3 bases, and 7 bases had no gene match. The CDR3 totals 15 residues. The germline gives CDR1 LGHNA, CDR2 YNFKEQ. The CDR3 loop reads CASSQVRQGDNEQFF. The CDR3 DNA is TGTGCCAGCAGCCAGGTTCGACAGGGCGACAATGAGCAGTTCTTC.

The chain couples TRBV12-3 or TRBV12-4 to TRBJ1-1; D is uncertain. The CDR3 spans 13 residues. Trimming stripped 5 bases from V and 4 bases from J, with 11 bases between. The CDR3 DNA reads TGTGCCAGCAGTGACCGGGAGGGCACTGAAGCTTTCTTT. Protein product: CASSDREGTEAFF.

This clonotype showed up just a few times. The chain employs TRBV7-9 and TRBJ2-1, with 14 bases fitting TRBD2. CDR1 is SEHNR and CDR2 is FQNEAQ in the germline V gene (reference sequence). CDR3 length equals 15 residues. The junction had 7 bases not matched to a gene; V was cut back by 5 bases and J by 10 bases. CDR3 nucleotides: TGTGCCAGCAGCCTGGGACTAGCGGGAGTAGGGGAGCAGTTCTTC. It translates to CASSLGLAGVGEQFF.

V gene TRBV6-2 or TRBV6-3 combines with J gene TRBJ2-3, with 7 nucleotides matching TRBD2. Germline assignment: CDR1 MNHEY and CDR2 SVGEGT. V was pared by 2 bases and J by 3 bases, with 8 bases of the junction left unmatched. The CDR3 has 16 residues. The CDR3 sequence is CASSYRTTSATDTQYF. CDR3 DNA: TGTGCCAGCAGTTACCGAACAACTAGCGCGACAGATACGCAGTATTTT.

The J gene is TRBJ1-5, the V gene TRBV20-1; no definite D call. The CDR3 loop spans 15 amino acids. Germline V gene sequence: CDR1 DFQATT, CDR2 SNEGSKA (reference sequence). The germline V and J ends were trimmed by 4 bases and 0 bases, with 13 bases remaining between them. CDR3 sequence reads: CSAIFNSDSNQPQHF. CDR3 in DNA: TGCAGTGCTATATTTAACAGCGATAGCAATCAGCCCCAGCATTTT.

The chain links TRBV24-1 to TRBJ2-1, with TRBD2 as a possible D gene (5 bases). V was clipped by 3 bases and J by 7 bases, with 18 bases between them. Germline V CDR1 and CDR2: KGHDR, SFDVKD. This CDR3 has 16 amino acids. CDR3 sequence (DNA): TGTGCCACCAGTGATCCGCCGGGGTTTGAAGGTAATGAGCAGTTCTTC. Translation gives CATSDPPGFEGNEQFF.

The CDR3 coding sequence is TGTGCCAGCAGTTTCGAGCGGGGGGGCTACAATGAGCAGTTCTTC. This gives the protein CASSFERGGYNEQFF. V gene TRBV12-3 or TRBV12-4 combines with J gene TRBJ2-1; TRBD2 aligns across 10 bases. V lost 3 bases, J lost 3 bases, and 2 bases stayed unmatched. This CDR3 is built from 15 residues.

Details on this clonotype: Compared with germline, one end of the junction differs, possibly owing to a read error. V is TRBV19 and J is TRBJ2-1, with TRBD2 matching 12 bases. The CDR3 totals 17 residues. CDR1 and CDR2 (germline): LNHDA, SQIVND (reference sequence). The CDR3 reads CASSIKLAGGLYNEQFF. In DNA form, the CDR3 reads TGTGCCAGTAGTATAAAGCTAGCGGGAGGGTTATACAATGAACAGTTCTTC.

This chain connects TRBV12-3 or TRBV12-4 to TRBJ2-1, with 15 bases matching TRBD2. Germline trimming cut 5 bases from V and 2 bases from J; bases unmatched to any gene: 1. CDR3 length: 16 amino acids. DNA of the CDR3: TGTGCCAGCAGTCGGACTAGCGGGAGGGCCTACAATGAGCAGTTCTTC. Translated: CASSRTSGRAYNEQFF.

CDR3 nucleotides: TGTGCCATCAGCGCCGGGGGGAGTGGGGCCAACGTCCTGACTTTC. Its protein product is CAISAGGSGANVLTF. The chain links TRBV10-3 to TRBJ2-6; the match to TRBD2 covers 7 bases. CDR3 length: 15 amino acids. Germline values: CDR1 ENHRY, CDR2 SYGVKD. V lost 6 bases to trimming and J lost 3 bases; unmatched junction nucleotides: 5.

The chain employs TRBV27 and TRBJ2-3, with D unclear. The CDR3 is made up of 15 amino acids. The V end lost 5 bases, the J end lost 4 bases, and 16 bases lay between the germline ends. Germline V gives CDR1 MNHEY, CDR2 SMNVEV (reference sequence). For the CDR3, the DNA is TGTGCCAGCAGTCTAATTCCCCCCGAGCCAGATACGCAGTATTTT. The encoded protein is CASSLIPPEPDTQYF.

A few counts support this clonotype. This rearrangement joins TRBV5-5 to TRBJ1-1; the D is unclear. V lost 1 base and J 4 bases, leaving 8 bases between the germline ends. This CDR3 is built from 13 residues. The germline V gene has CDR1 SGHKS and CDR2 YYEKEE (reference sequence). The CDR3 DNA is TGTGCCAGCAGCTTGCACGGGTCCACTGAAGCTTTCTTT. Translating gives CASSLHGSTEAFF.

This clonotype was observed a handful of times. The rearrangement links TRBV27 to TRBJ1-5; the D is unclear. This CDR3 contains 14 residues. The V gene's germline CDR1 is MNHEY and CDR2 SMNVEV (reference sequence). V was pared by 3 bases and J by 6 bases, with 12 bases between. The CDR3 reads CASSLGLGVQPQHF. CDR3 nucleotides: TGTGCCAGCAGTTTGGGTCTCGGTGTTCAGCCCCAGCATTTT.

This clonotype was found a few times. The V call is TRBV11-1, the J call TRBJ2-5, with 10 bases aligning to TRBD2. The CDR3 sequence is 15 residues long. Unmatched junction bases numbered 5, after V lost 3 bases and J lost 4 bases. Germline lookup yields CDR1 SGHAT and CDR2 FQDESV (reference sequence). CDR3 sequence reads: CASSLAAGGRETQYF. CDR3 in DNA: TGTGCCAGCAGCTTGGCAGCGGGAGGGCGAGAGACCCAGTACTTC.